This T cell receptor (beta chain) emerged from a study of graft-versus-host responses after intestinal transplantation (TCRdb year 2021). Describing the broader study: Multivisceral, liver-intestinal, or isolated intestinal transplants were received by the recipients. Every recipient was given anti-thymocyte globulin induction, then maintenance tacrolimus and steroids for two to three years. The cohort enrolled 20 to 30 intestinal transplant recipients including one retransplant, and a few patients lacking pretransplant specimens were excluded. A peak of at least 4% donor T cells among recipient peripheral blood mononuclear cells was the definition used for donor T cell macrochimerism. To identify alloreactive clones, pre-transplant mixed lymphocyte reaction products were sequenced and compared with unstimulated pre-transplant donor and recipient T cells. Rather than going through the commercial service, samples from a few later patients were sequenced in-house on an Illumina MiSeq and processed with MiXCR. Bulk TCR-beta CDR3 sequencing was used to track graft-versus-host and host-versus-graft alloreactive T cell clones in the graft, circulation and bone marrow after intestinal transplantation. Beyond this particular receptor, the publication reports: Patients with donor T cell macrochimerism had high GvH to HvG T cell clonal ratios in their allografts. The conclusions were limited by the relatively low number and heterogeneity of the intestinal transplant patients. GvH clones were found in recipient bone marrow, and some of the GvH clones appeared earlier in ileal mucosa or blood, which is consistent with an intestinal mucosal origin. Peak levels of circulating GvH clones were associated with declines in HvG clones early after transplant.

As regards this clone: It has no known antigen specificity. Base-call qualities are not available, and no considerably larger clone is one nucleotide away.

The sample's time point label, in plain terms: cells obtained before transplantation from donor or recipient. CD3+CD4+ and CD3+CD8+ populations were FACS-sorted from unstimulated pre-transplant donor and recipient cells taken from spleen or lymph nodes. CDR1 and CDR2 are read off the germline V gene (reference sequence) as SGHNT and YYREEE. Cut back by 1 base and 3 bases, the V and J ends lie 15 bases apart. The CDR3 numbers 16 residues from cysteine through phenylalanine. The sequence is cut down to CDR3 DNA, 48 bases in frame from base 1. The library relied on the immunoSEQ multiplex PCR assay. In most patients, genomic DNA was isolated using the Qiagen DNeasy Blood and Tissue Kit and sent frozen to Adaptive Biotechnologies for TCR sequencing. Adaptive Biotechnologies carried out high-throughput TCR-beta CDR3 sequencing of genomic DNA for most patients. Concerning the study's data processing: TCR sequencing data were retrieved from Adaptive's ImmunoSEQ software for roughly 20 patients, whereas three other patients were processed with MiXCR and VDJtools. To correct CD4 versus CD8 sorting errors, sequences present in both subsets at a frequency ratio below 5:1 were removed. Because the origin of CDR3 nucleotide sequences shared between donor and recipient could not be assigned, those sequences were removed. At least 2-fold expansion over unstimulated cells and a minimum CFSE-low frequency of 0.002% (template counts) or 0.001% (read counts) were required for clones to be classified as alloreactive. A clone was considered mappable if detected in the sequenced pre-transplant spleen, lymph node, or MLR CFSE-low populations of the donor or recipient. The cumulative frequency of alloreactive clones was calculated as a percentage of all sequences, weighted by copy number. Not all clones reach the TCRdb copy of this immuneACCESS table, which keeps in-frame sequences only. Checked studies attribute under half of the gap to unresolved V genes and leave the rest unexplained. The V and J calls and clone size were taken over from that table, and D and trimming were inferred from the DNA. Across this sample there are 90,000 to 100,000 clones, with 91% seen only once. Of the sample, approximately 0.48% falls within the top ten clones.

The TCR originated in a human donor who received an intestinal transplant. The chain is encoded by TRBV5-4 joined to TRBJ2-3; the D region possibly corresponds to TRBD2 (6 bases align). The sample was unstimulated CD8+ T cells sorted from spleen or lymph node cells, taken before intestinal transplant. The CDR3 loop reads CASSLRSSGRTDTQYF. The DNA sequence is given as TGTGCCAGCAGCTTGCGCTCTAGTGGGAGGACAGATACGCAGTATTTT.